Shown below are 11 T cell receptor beta chains from a single sample sequenced in a study of OX40 agonist ivuxolimab in advanced cancers. Clones were sequenced by immunoSEQ multiplex PCR, and TCRdb holds only the in-frame ones, with some missing. The data contain 45,000 to 60,000 clones, roughly 77% of them singletons. The specimen was CD4+ or CD8+ T cells sorted from blood, collected in a trial of the OX40 agonist ivuxolimab. These TCRs come from an adult with an advanced solid tumor such as melanoma, head and neck, liver or kidney cancer.

This clone has only one observation. The V call is TRBV7-8, the J call TRBJ1-5; D is uncertain. Germline CDR1 SGHVS, CDR2 FQNEAQ. Trimming left V 1 base short and J 4 bases short, with 11 bases between. This CDR3 has 15 amino acids. CDR3 coding DNA: TGTGCCAGCAGCTTAGTGGTGACATCTAATCAGCCCCAGCATTTT. It translates to CASSLVVTSNQPQHF.

The chain uses TRBV11-3 and TRBJ1-6; 7 bases align to TRBD1. The ends lost 5 bases at V and 4 bases at J; junction bases unmatched: 2. Germline V lookup: CDR1 SGHNT, CDR2 YENEEA. There are 14 residues in the CDR3. The CDR3 DNA follows: TGTGCCAGCAGCCGGGACAGTTATAATTCACCCCTCCACTTT. Its protein is CASSRDSYNSPLHF.

As for this clone: The junction does not match germline at one end; this may be a read error. The chain has TRBV7-9 and TRBJ2-4; D gene ambiguous. The CDR3 totals 13 residues. Looked up from germline, CDR1 is SEHNR and CDR2 is FQNEAQ (reference sequence). The CDR3 sequence: CASSLANKNIQCF. Written as DNA, the CDR3 is TGTGCCAGCAGCTTAGCTAACAAAAACATTCAGTGCTTC.

The chain carries TRBV2 and TRBJ2-7; D not resolved. Germline CDR1 is SNHLY and CDR2 is FYNNEI. The CDR3 sequence is 13 residues long. The V gene lost 7 bases and the J gene lost 7 bases, with 17 bases spanning the gap. DNA of the CDR3: TGTGCCAGCAAACCTTCTCCGGATGGGGAGCAGTACTTC. Protein: CASKPSPDGEQYF.

The gene calls are TRBV19 and TRBJ2-3, with TRBD2 matching over 9 bases. In germline, CDR1 is LNHDA, CDR2 SQIVND (reference sequence). The CDR3 is made up of 16 amino acids. V lost 5 bases and J lost 5; bases outside the gene matches: 11. Written as DNA, the CDR3 is TGTGCCAGTAGTCCTTATCCCGGGACTAGCTTAGATACGCAGTATTTT. Amino acids: CASSPYPGTSLDTQYF.

The chain combines TRBV5-1 with TRBJ2-5; a possible D gene is TRBD1 (5 bases). This CDR3 is built from 16 residues. Germline V gene lookup returns CDR1 SGHRS and CDR2 YFSETQ. V was shortened by 0 bases and J by 4 bases, with 16 bases between the two germline ends. The CDR3 region is CASSLDVREVRETQYF. CDR3 in DNA: TGCGCCAGCAGCTTGGATGTCAGGGAAGTTCGAGAGACCCAGTACTTC.

This clone has just one count. The chain employs TRBV10-3 and TRBJ2-5; D is perhaps TRBD2 (6 bases). The length of the CDR3 is 14 residues. Germline V CDR1 and CDR2: ENHRY, SYGVKD. The V gene lost 6 bases and the J gene lost 7 bases, with 18 bases spanning the gap. CDR3 amino acids: CAIRRDSGGSTQYF. DNA of the CDR3: TGTGCCATCAGGCGGGACTCCGGGGGTTCGACCCAGTACTTC.

This chain joins TRBV5-6 and TRBJ1-2; D gene uncertain. Trimming took off 1 base at V and 3 bases at J, with 10 bases between the two ends. Germline V lookup: CDR1 SGHDT, CDR2 YYEEEE. The CDR3 runs to 14 residues. CDR3 nucleotides: TGTGCCAGCAGCTTGTTGCGGGCCCACTATGGCTACACCTTC. Its protein product is CASSLLRAHYGYTF. Filled out from reference TRBV5-6 and TRBJ1-2, the complete variable domain reads DAGVTQSPTHLIKTRGQQVTLRCSPKSGHDTVSWYQQALGQGPQFIFQYYEEEERQRGNFPDRFSGHQFPNYSSELNVNALLLGDSALYLCASSLLRAHYGYTFGSGTRLTVV.

The rearrangement links TRBV10-3 to TRBJ1-2, with D perhaps TRBD1 (5 bases). There are 17 residues in the CDR3. V lost 7 bases, J lost 5 bases, and 26 bases lay in between. Germline V gene data show CDR1 as ENHRY and CDR2 as SYGVKD. CDR3 nucleotide sequence: TGTGCCATCACCCCTTTCAACACCGGGACGAGGACTTATGGCTACACCTTC. This sequence encodes CAITPFNTGTRTYGYTF.

This chain links TRBV15 with TRBJ2-2, with 9 nucleotides matching TRBD1. Germline V gene data show CDR1 as LNHNV and CDR2 as YYDKDF (reference sequence). The junction had 9 bases not matched to a gene; V was cut back by 5 bases and J by 5 bases. The CDR3 runs to 16 residues. CDR3: CATSPLTGTGTGELFF. The CDR3 nucleotides read TGTGCCACCAGCCCATTAACCGGGACAGGGACCGGGGAGCTGTTTTTT.

This chain uses TRBV25-1 with TRBJ1-1, with 8 bases lining up with TRBD1. V shed 4 bases, J shed 4 bases, and the junction held 11 bases outside the gene matches. There are 16 residues in the CDR3. Germline V gives CDR1 MGHDK, CDR2 SYGVNS. The CDR3 spells CASSVAGTGQFTEAFF. The CDR3 DNA reads as TGTGCCAGCAGTGTCGCCGGGACAGGTCAATTCACTGAAGCTTTCTTT.